The 21 T cell receptor beta chains below were found in one sample sequenced in a study of response to subunit inactivated influenza vaccine. Each CDR3 protein gets one entry after TCRdb re-called the RT-PCR reads with MiXCR. The sample consists of roughly 710,000 distinct CDR3 sequences, 12% to 15% of them appearing once. The sample in question was PBMCs from blood, obtained 14 to 15 days before vaccination. These receptors all stem from a man in his forties or fifties who received an inactivated influenza vaccine.

The genes are TRBV29-1 and TRBJ2-5, with TRBD1 as a possible D gene (6 bases). The V end lost 3 bases, the J end lost 2 bases, and 10 bases lay between the germline ends. Germline CDR1 and CDR2: SQVTM and ANQGSEA. CDR3 size: 13 residues. For the CDR3, the DNA is TGCAGCGTTGATGGCAGGGGACAAGAGACCCAGTACTTC. Encoded protein: CSVDGRGQETQYF.

The chain joins TRBV10-3 to TRBJ2-5; no clear D gene. Trimming cost V 5 bases and J 0 bases, with 10 bases left between them. Per germline, CDR1 ENHRY and CDR2 SYGVKD. CDR3 length: 14 residues. CDR3 bases: TGTGCCATCAGTAAAACAGCGTACCAAGAGACCCAGTACTTC. It yields the protein CAISKTAYQETQYF.

This clonotype was detected only a few times. This sequence joins TRBV3-1 and TRBJ2-3, with D possibly matching TRBD1 (7 bases). CDR3 length: 15 residues. Deletions cut 4 bases from V and 2 bases from J, with 13 bases between. From germline, CDR1 is LGHDT and CDR2 YNNKEL (reference sequence). DNA for the CDR3: TGTGCCAGCAGCCTAGGCGGGACAGCCACAGATACGCAGTATTTT. It translates to CASSLGGTATDTQYF.

In its sample, this clonotype was seen a few times. The chain joins TRBV20-1 to TRBJ2-7, with no clear D. V lost 3 bases and J 3 bases, leaving 9 bases between the germline ends. Germline-derived CDR1 and CDR2 are DFQATT and SNEGSKA (reference sequence). The CDR3 has 12 residues. In DNA, the CDR3 is TGCAGTGCTAGGTCCAGGAGCTACGAGCAGTACTTC. This translates into CSARSRSYEQYF.

This clonotype has more than one count but fewer than ten. The chain recombines TRBV4-1 with TRBJ1-5, with 9 bases matching TRBD1. V trimming: 4 bases; J trimming: 10 bases; junction bases outside the gene matches: 5. The CDR3 contains 13 residues. Per the germline V gene, CDR1 is MGHRA and CDR2 is YSYEKL. DNA of the CDR3: TGCGCCAGCAGCCTTATGGGACAGGGACCCCAGCATTTT. Protein sequence: CASSLMGQGPQHF.

This clonotype was detected a few times. The chain is built from TRBV7-8 and TRBJ2-1; D call uncertain. V dropped 1 base and J dropped 12 bases, with 19 bases sitting between them. The CDR3 loop spans 15 amino acids. CDR1 and CDR2 from the germline V gene are SGHVS and FQNEAQ. The CDR3 protein is CASSLVRGPDGVQFF. As DNA, the CDR3 is TGTGCCAGCAGCTTAGTCCGCGGACCGGATGGTGTGCAGTTCTTC.

This chain connects TRBV7-8 to TRBJ1-1, with a possible D match to TRBD1 (6 bases). The CDR3 covers 12 residues. Germline assignment: CDR1 SGHVS and CDR2 FQNEAQ. V shed 4 bases and J shed 12 bases, with 15 bases lying between them. Here the CDR3 reads CASSSPGVSSFF. CDR3 DNA: TGTGCCAGCAGCTCCCCAGGGGTTTCATCTTTCTTT.

The chain couples TRBV7-6 to TRBJ2-2, with D possibly matching TRBD2 (5 bases). CDR1 and CDR2 (germline): SGHVS, FNYEAQ. CDR3 length: 16 amino acids. V dropped 4 bases and J dropped 5 bases, with 17 bases sitting between them. The CDR3 sequence is CASSSLDLFGTGELFF. The CDR3 nucleotides read TGTGCCAGCAGCTCTTTGGACTTGTTTGGGACCGGGGAGCTGTTTTTT.

This clonotype has a handful of counts. The chain combines TRBV5-6 with TRBJ2-3; D gene uncertain. Germline lookup yields CDR1 SGHDT and CDR2 YYEEEE. The V end was cut by 0 bases, the J end by 5 bases, with 7 bases between. The CDR3 totals 13 residues. The DNA for the CDR3 is TGTGCCAGCAGCTTGGTGACACAAGATACGCAGTATTTT. It is translated as CASSLVTQDTQYF.

At least ten counts were recorded for this clonotype. This chain joins TRBV4-3 and TRBJ2-3; 11 bases are shared with TRBD1. Germline CDR1 reads LGHNA; CDR2 reads YSLEER. With 1 base clipped from V and 9 bases from J, the junction kept 12 bases outside the gene matches. The CDR3 runs to 17 residues. CDR3 sequence reads: CASSQGVLGTGGLTQYF. Here the CDR3 DNA reads TGCGCCAGCAGCCAAGGGGTTTTAGGGACAGGGGGTTTGACGCAGTATTTT.

This clonotype came up a few times. This chain joins TRBV7-6 and TRBJ2-2; 12 bases agree with TRBD2. V lost 5 bases to trimming and J lost 4 bases; unmatched junction nucleotides: 11. CDR1 and CDR2 (germline): SGHVS, FNYEAQ. The CDR3 is 18 amino acids. CDR3 nucleotide sequence: TGTGCCAGCAGCCCCCGGACTAGCGGGGTGACGGCCACCGGGGAGCTGTTTTTT. This translates into CASSPRTSGVTATGELFF.

This clonotype occurred a few times. The rearrangement links TRBV6-2 or TRBV6-3 to TRBJ1-5; 7 bases line up with TRBD1. The CDR3 length is 19 residues. With 0 bases clipped from V and 5 bases from J, the junction kept 16 bases outside the gene matches. CDR1 and CDR2 from the germline V gene are MNHEY and SVGEGT. The CDR3 DNA reads TGTGCCAGCAGTTACTCGAGGCAGAGGGGGCTTCAATTATATCAGCCCCAGCATTTT. Translating it yields CASSYSRQRGLQLYQPQHF.

This clonotype has only a few counts. The chain joins TRBV29-1 to TRBJ2-5; 11 nucleotides line up with TRBD1. J was trimmed by 2 bases and V by 6 bases; bases with no gene match: 11. Looked up from germline, CDR1 is SQVTM and CDR2 is ANQGSEA. The CDR3 contains 16 residues. In DNA form, the CDR3 reads TGCAGCGTCGAGCCGGACAGGGGGCGAGTTCAAGAGACCCAGTACTTC. Protein sequence: CSVEPDRGRVQETQYF.

The sample holds many counts of this clonotype. The J gene is TRBJ2-7, the V gene TRBV16; TRBD2 aligns across 8 bases. The germline gives CDR1 KGHSY, CDR2 FQNENV. The CDR3 has 16 amino acids. Trimming took 8 bases from V and 9 from J; bases not matched to a gene: 21. As DNA, the CDR3 is TGTGCCAGCCGGGGTAGCGGGACTCCTCCGGATATAGGGCAGTACTTC. This gives the protein CASRGSGTPPDIGQYF.

This clonotype was counted between two and nine times. The chain joins TRBV29-1 to TRBJ1-1; D is undetermined. The CDR3 has 15 amino acids. V lost 6 bases, J lost 1 base, and 18 bases lay in between. Per germline, CDR1 SQVTM and CDR2 ANQGSEA. In DNA form, the CDR3 reads TGCAGCGTAGTAATCCGAGGGCAGAAGAACACTGAAGCTTTCTTT. Translation: CSVVIRGQKNTEAFF.

The V gene is TRBV3-1, the J gene TRBJ2-1; 9 nucleotides align to TRBD1. This CDR3 comprises 15 residues. The V and J ends lost 6 bases and 3 bases, in that order; junction bases with no gene match: 6. CDR1 is LGHDT and CDR2 is YNNKEL in the germline V gene (reference sequence). The CDR3 region is CASSRQGGFYNEQFF. DNA of the CDR3: TGTGCCAGCAGTCGACAGGGGGGTTTCTACAATGAGCAGTTCTTC.

This clonotype was detected many times. The rearrangement joins TRBV12-3 or TRBV12-4 to TRBJ2-2; D is perhaps TRBD1 (6 bases). V was cut by 5 bases and J by 4 bases, with 14 bases left in between. There are 15 residues in the CDR3. CDR3 in amino acids: CASSATQGGTGELFF. Here the CDR3 DNA reads TGTGCCAGCAGTGCAACGCAAGGGGGCACCGGGGAGCTGTTTTTT.

The chain uses TRBV12-3 or TRBV12-4 and TRBJ2-1; 9 nucleotides line up with TRBD1. Trimming removed 7 bases from V and 9 bases from J; junction bases left unmatched: 13. The CDR3 has 15 amino acids. The DNA of the CDR3 is TGTGCCAGCATCCTAAACAGGGGGCGCTTGGGTGAGCAGTTCTTC. Encoded protein: CASILNRGRLGEQFF.

Ten or more counts support this clonotype. The chain has TRBV12-3 or TRBV12-4 and TRBJ2-5; D possibly corresponds to TRBD2 (7 bases). CDR3 length: 14 amino acids. Trimming stripped 8 bases from V and 5 bases from J, with 18 bases between. The CDR3 reads CASQEGGPSETQYF. For the CDR3, the DNA is TGTGCCAGCCAGGAGGGGGGGCCCAGTGAGACCCAGTACTTC.

J is TRBJ1-4 and V is TRBV3-1, with D uncertain. The CDR3 runs to 15 residues. V lost 2 bases to trimming and J lost 0 bases, with 7 bases between them. CDR1 LGHDT and CDR2 YNNKEL come from the germline V gene (reference sequence). CDR3 residues: CASSQLHSTNEKLFF. DNA for the CDR3: TGTGCCAGCAGCCAATTACACTCAACTAATGAAAAACTGTTTTTT.

This clonotype was observed a handful of times. This chain uses TRBV10-3 with TRBJ2-5, with 7 bases matching TRBD2. Trimming took 4 bases from V and 5 from J; bases not matched to a gene: 4. In germline, CDR1 is ENHRY, CDR2 SYGVKD. The CDR3 has 13 amino acids. The CDR3 nucleotides read TGTGCCATCAGTGCGGGGGAGGGGGAGACCCAGTACTTC. This translates into CAISAGEGETQYF.